A selection of T cell receptor beta chains follows, all from one sample in a study of T cells in Graves' hyperthyroidism and ophthalmopathy. Via MiXCR, TCRdb re-called the multiplex PCR reads, giving one row per CDR3 protein. Found here are 490,000 or so distinct CDR3 sequences, approximately 22% of them singletons; the top ten hold approximately 49%. The sample comprised blood. The source is a woman aged 65 to 85 with Graves' ophthalmopathy. CDR3s include the opening cysteine and the closing phenylalanine or tryptophan. Fields, in order: clone size, V gene, J gene, D gene, CDR3 DNA, CDR3 protein. D genes are given only for firm matches. Rows give clone size only sometimes, using once, few, many, or a class for an expanded clone.

abundance: many
v_gene: TRBV12-3/TRBV12-4
j_gene: TRBJ1-5
d_gene: NA
CDR3nt: TGTGCCAGCAGTCCCAGCGGAGGTAGCAATCAGCCCCAGCATTTT
CDR3aa: CASSPSGGSNQPQHF

abundance: NA
v_gene: TRBV11-2
j_gene: TRBJ2-5
d_gene: NA
CDR3nt: TGTGCCAGCAGCTTCTCAGCGGAGACCCAGTACTTC
CDR3aa: CASSFSAETQYF

abundance: NA
v_gene: TRBV19
j_gene: TRBJ2-2
d_gene: TRBD2
CDR3nt: TGTGCCAGTAAAATGGGCTCGGGGGGCACCGGGGAGCTGTTTTTT
CDR3aa: CASKMGSGGTGELFF

abundance: few
v_gene: TRBV27
j_gene: TRBJ1-2
d_gene: NA
CDR3nt: TGTGCCAGCAGTCCCTCGGCCGGTAACTATGGCTACACCTTC
CDR3aa: CASSPSAGNYGYTF

abundance: NA
v_gene: TRBV11-2
j_gene: TRBJ2-3
d_gene: TRBD2
CDR3nt: TGTGCCAGCAGCACCCCAACCGGGACTAGCGGCCTTTTCACAGATACGCAGTATTTT
CDR3aa: CASSTPTGTSGLFTDTQYF

abundance: many
v_gene: TRBV10-3
j_gene: TRBJ1-1
d_gene: TRBD1
CDR3nt: TGTGCCATCAGTGCCGGACAGGGGGGTATGAACACTGAAGCTTTCTTT
CDR3aa: CAISAGQGGMNTEAFF

abundance: many
v_gene: TRBV7-3
j_gene: TRBJ2-1
d_gene: TRBD2
CDR3nt: TGTGCCAGCAGCTTAGGGGCGGGAGTTGGCAATGAGCAGTTCTTC
CDR3aa: CASSLGAGVGNEQFF

abundance: few
v_gene: TRBV5-1
j_gene: TRBJ2-1
d_gene: TRBD2
CDR3nt: TGCGCCAGCAGCCAGAGAGCGGGAGTGGATAATGAGCAGTTCTTC
CDR3aa: CASSQRAGVDNEQFF

abundance: NA
v_gene: TRBV28
j_gene: TRBJ1-1
d_gene: TRBD1
CDR3nt: TGTGCCAGCAGTTTAAAGGGACAGTATGTTGAAGCTTTCTTT
CDR3aa: CASSLKGQYVEAFF

abundance: few
v_gene: TRBV3-1
j_gene: TRBJ2-1
d_gene: NA
CDR3nt: TGTGCCAGCAGCCAACATAGTGGTAGGGCCTACAATGAGCAGTTCTTC
CDR3aa: CASSQHSGRAYNEQFF

abundance: NA
v_gene: TRBV19
j_gene: TRBJ2-3
d_gene: TRBD2
CDR3nt: TGTGCCAGTACCCCTAGCGGGAGAGGAGGAGATACGCAGTATTTT
CDR3aa: CASTPSGRGGDTQYF

abundance: few
v_gene: TRBV11-3
j_gene: TRBJ2-7
d_gene: TRBD1
CDR3nt: TGTGCCAGCAGCGCCGGCACCGGGACAGTCGAGTACTTC
CDR3aa: CASSAGTGTVEYF

abundance: NA
v_gene: TRBV19
j_gene: TRBJ2-6
d_gene: TRBD1
CDR3nt: TGTGCCAGTAGTAAACAGGGGACCGGGGCCAACGTCCTGACTTTC
CDR3aa: CASSKQGTGANVLTF

abundance: once
v_gene: TRBV2
j_gene: TRBJ1-2
d_gene: TRBD1
CDR3nt: TGTGCCAGCAGTGGTTTGGTGACAGGGGGTGGCTACACCTTC
CDR3aa: CASSGLVTGGGYTF

abundance: NA
v_gene: TRBV7-3
j_gene: TRBJ2-3
d_gene: NA
CDR3nt: TGTGCCAGCAGCTTCGGGGCTAGCGTCGATACGCAGTATTTT
CDR3aa: CASSFGASVDTQYF

abundance: NA
v_gene: TRBV11-3
j_gene: TRBJ2-5
d_gene: NA
CDR3nt: TGTGCCAGCAGCTACGGTAGGGGGGAACAAGAGACCCAGTACTTC
CDR3aa: CASSYGRGEQETQYF

abundance: few
v_gene: TRBV5-1
j_gene: TRBJ2-1
d_gene: NA
CDR3nt: TGCGCCAGCAAAAGAGACAATGAGCAGTTCTTC
CDR3aa: CASKRDNEQFF

abundance: few
v_gene: TRBV28
j_gene: TRBJ2-3
d_gene: TRBD2
CDR3nt: TGTGCCAGCAGTTTTTTTTCTAGCGGGGGCACAGATACGCAGTATTTT
CDR3aa: CASSFFSSGGTDTQYF

abundance: many
v_gene: TRBV29-1
j_gene: TRBJ1-1
d_gene: NA
CDR3nt: TGCAGCGCCCCTCGACAAGGGAATGAAGCTTTCTTT
CDR3aa: CSAPRQGNEAFF

abundance: NA
v_gene: TRBV19
j_gene: TRBJ1-5
d_gene: NA
CDR3nt: TGTGCCAGTAGTATTCGGGGTTTGGATCAGCCCCAGCATTTT
CDR3aa: CASSIRGLDQPQHF

abundance: NA
v_gene: TRBV2
j_gene: TRBJ1-4
d_gene: TRBD1
CDR3nt: TGTGCCAGCGGTGATGGCTTGGGACAGGGTAGGGAAAAACTGTTTTTT
CDR3aa: CASGDGLGQGREKLFF

abundance: NA
v_gene: TRBV25-1
j_gene: TRBJ1-6
d_gene: NA
CDR3nt: TGTGCCAGCGGGATTGGACAGACTAATTCACCCCTCCACTTT
CDR3aa: CASGIGQTNSPLHF

abundance: NA
v_gene: TRBV12-3/TRBV12-4
j_gene: TRBJ2-5
d_gene: NA
CDR3nt: TGTGCCAGCAGCGCAGGGGCCTTATACGAGACCCAGTACTTC
CDR3aa: CASSAGALYETQYF

abundance: NA
v_gene: TRBV3-1
j_gene: TRBJ1-2
d_gene: NA
CDR3nt: TGTGCCAGCAGCCAATTTGGCGGGTCGGGCTATGGCTACACCTTC
CDR3aa: CASSQFGGSGYGYTF

abundance: NA
v_gene: TRBV6-2/TRBV6-3
j_gene: TRBJ2-3
d_gene: TRBD2
CDR3nt: TGTGCCAGCAGTTACGCGGTAGCGGGAGCCGCAGATACGCAGTATTTT
CDR3aa: CASSYAVAGAADTQYF

abundance: NA
v_gene: TRBV3-1
j_gene: TRBJ2-1
d_gene: NA
CDR3nt: TGTGCCAGCAGCCAAAGGGGCCTAGTTCCCTACAATGAGCAGTTCTTC
CDR3aa: CASSQRGLVPYNEQFF

abundance: many
v_gene: TRBV11-2
j_gene: TRBJ2-7
d_gene: NA
CDR3nt: TGTGCCAGCAGCTTAGTTAAAGACGAGCAGTACTTC
CDR3aa: CASSLVKDEQYF

abundance: few
v_gene: TRBV7-9
j_gene: TRBJ1-4
d_gene: NA
CDR3nt: TGTGCCAGTCAGCCTCCCAGGGTGGGGGAAAAACTGTTTTTT
CDR3aa: CASQPPRVGEKLFF

abundance: few
v_gene: TRBV15
j_gene: TRBJ1-4
d_gene: NA
CDR3nt: TGTGCCACCAGCAGAGATCTTACAGGTTATGCTGAAAAACTGTTTTTT
CDR3aa: CATSRDLTGYAEKLFF

abundance: NA
v_gene: TRBV20-1
j_gene: TRBJ2-5
d_gene: TRBD2
CDR3nt: TGCAGTGCTGGGACTAGCGGGAGGTTTGAGACCCAGTACTTC
CDR3aa: CSAGTSGRFETQYF

abundance: few
v_gene: TRBV24-1
j_gene: TRBJ2-1
d_gene: TRBD2
CDR3nt: TGTGCCACCCAAGAAGGACTAGCGGGAGCCGGTGAGCAGTTCTTC
CDR3aa: CATQEGLAGAGEQFF

abundance: many
v_gene: TRBV6-9
j_gene: TRBJ1-1
d_gene: NA
CDR3nt: TGTGCCAGCAGTTTTCAAGGCCAGTGCGGAGCTTTCTTT
CDR3aa: CASSFQGQCGAFF

abundance: few
v_gene: TRBV7-9
j_gene: TRBJ2-7
d_gene: NA
CDR3nt: TGTGCCAGCAGCCCAGCGCCAGGTAGCTACGAGCAGTACTTC
CDR3aa: CASSPAPGSYEQYF

abundance: few
v_gene: TRBV10-1
j_gene: TRBJ2-7
d_gene: TRBD2
CDR3nt: TGCGCCAGCAGTCAAGGACTAGCGGGGGTGGACGAGCAGTACTTC
CDR3aa: CASSQGLAGVDEQYF

abundance: NA
v_gene: TRBV7-2
j_gene: TRBJ1-2
d_gene: TRBD1
CDR3nt: TGTGCCAGCAGCTTCGGGACAGCTTCTGGCTACACCTTC
CDR3aa: CASSFGTASGYTF